This is a list of T cell receptor beta chains from one sample in a study of T cell changes during pregnancy in multiple sclerosis. Sequenced by immunoSEQ multiplex PCR; TCRdb stores in-frame clones only, minus some. This sample yields tens of thousands of clones, of which approximately 90% are seen a single time; approximately 2.6% belongs to the top ten. The source material was CD8+ T cells from peripheral blood mononuclear cells, sampled in the second trimester of pregnancy. All receptors derive from a female donor with multiple sclerosis, enrolled in a pregnancy study. Each CDR3 is given with its conserved first and last residue. A D gene is named only where the DNA matches it firmly. Not all rows give a size; the values are once, few, many and, for expanded clones, a class.

d_gene	v_gene	abundance	j_gene	CDR3aa	CDR3nt
-	TRBV9	-	TRBJ1-1	CASSVGGKNTEAFF	TGTGCCAGCAGCGTAGGAGGGAAGAACACTGAAGCTTTCTTT
-	TRBV2	-	TRBJ1-5	CASREMAGQPQHF	TGTGCCAGCAGGGAGATGGCTGGGCAGCCCCAGCATTTT
-	TRBV9	-	TRBJ2-2	CASNPSGTGELFF	TGTGCCAGCAACCCTTCAGGGACCGGGGAGCTGTTTTTT
-	TRBV10-3	-	TRBJ1-1	CAISEDRNTEAFF	TGTGCCATCAGTGAGGACAGGAACACTGAAGCTTTCTTT
-	TRBV19	-	TRBJ2-5	CASTTYGGYEETQYF	TGTGCCAGTACCACCTATGGGGGGTATGAAGAGACCCAGTACTTC
TRBD2	TRBV7-9	-	TRBJ2-2	CASSSSTGGPGTGELFF	TGTGCCAGCAGCTCATCGACGGGGGGGCCCGGCACCGGGGAGCTGTTTTTT
TRBD1	TRBV27	once	TRBJ2-7	CASSLLQGDYEQYF	TGTGCCAGCAGTTTACTCCAGGGGGACTACGAGCAGTACTTC
-	TRBV5-1	-	TRBJ1-1	CASSWEAVNTEAFF	TGCGCCAGCAGCTGGGAGGCGGTGAACACTGAAGCTTTCTTT
-	TRBV7-6	once	TRBJ2-2	CASRQNTGELFF	TGTGCCAGCAGACAGAACACCGGGGAGCTGTTTTTT
-	TRBV4-3	-	TRBJ2-6	CASSQYSPPGSGANVLTF	TGCGCCAGCAGCCAGTACTCCCCACCCGGCTCTGGGGCCAACGTCCTGACTTTC
-	TRBV15	-	TRBJ1-5	CATSRDQGAGQPQHF	TGTGCCACCAGCAGAGATCAGGGCGCCGGACAGCCCCAGCATTTT
-	TRBV5-5	-	TRBJ1-1	CASSLTEAFF	TGTGCCAGCAGCCTTACTGAAGCTTTCTTT
TRBD2	TRBV9	-	TRBJ2-5	CASSVEGGLAGEETQYF	TGTGCCAGCAGCGTAGAGGGGGGGCTAGCGGGGGAGGAGACCCAGTACTTC
-	TRBV6-1	-	TRBJ2-3	CASREGLAGATGTDTQYF	TGTGCCAGCAGGGAAGGGTTGGCGGGGGCGACTGGCACAGATACGCAGTATTTT
-	TRBV29-1	-	TRBJ1-1	CSVLRPEHTEAFF	TGCAGCGTCCTACGGCCGGAGCACACTGAAGCTTTCTTT
-	TRBV19	-	TRBJ1-2	CASSIGGDGYTF	TGTGCCAGTAGTATTGGGGGCGATGGCTACACCTTC
-	TRBV4-3	-	TRBJ2-1	CASSQVAGGLNEQFF	TGCGCCAGCAGCCAAGTGGCAGGGGGGCTCAATGAGCAGTTCTTC
-	TRBV11-2	-	TRBJ2-5	CASSLPWAGQETQYF	TGTGCCAGCAGCTTACCTTGGGCGGGGCAAGAGACCCAGTACTTC
-	TRBV11-2	-	TRBJ1-1	CASSLVRTEAFF	TGTGCCAGCAGCTTAGTACGGACTGAAGCTTTCTTT
-	TRBV29-1	-	TRBJ1-1	CSVVAGNTEAFF	TGCAGCGTTGTGGCAGGGAACACTGAAGCTTTCTTT
-	TRBV7-3	-	TRBJ2-2	CASSLEAANTGELFF	TGTGCCAGCAGCTTAGAGGCGGCGAACACCGGGGAGCTGTTTTTT
TRBD1	TRBV11-3	-	TRBJ2-7	CASSPRPGTGETYEQYF	TGTGCCAGCAGCCCCCGACCCGGGACAGGGGAGACCTACGAGCAGTACTTC
TRBD1	TRBV6-4	-	TRBJ1-2	CASSVSGQGTDGYTF	TGTGCCAGCAGTGTTTCCGGACAGGGGACGGATGGCTACACCTTC
TRBD1	TRBV19	-	TRBJ1-1	CASSLGQALNTEAFF	TGTGCCAGTAGTCTTGGACAGGCCTTGAACACTGAAGCTTTCTTT
-	TRBV9	-	TRBJ2-1	CASSVSRRNEQFF	TGTGCCAGCAGCGTATCCCGGAGAAATGAGCAGTTCTTC
-	TRBV14	-	TRBJ2-3	CASSRKGPPDTQYF	TGTGCCAGCAGCCGGAAGGGGCCGCCAGATACGCAGTATTTT